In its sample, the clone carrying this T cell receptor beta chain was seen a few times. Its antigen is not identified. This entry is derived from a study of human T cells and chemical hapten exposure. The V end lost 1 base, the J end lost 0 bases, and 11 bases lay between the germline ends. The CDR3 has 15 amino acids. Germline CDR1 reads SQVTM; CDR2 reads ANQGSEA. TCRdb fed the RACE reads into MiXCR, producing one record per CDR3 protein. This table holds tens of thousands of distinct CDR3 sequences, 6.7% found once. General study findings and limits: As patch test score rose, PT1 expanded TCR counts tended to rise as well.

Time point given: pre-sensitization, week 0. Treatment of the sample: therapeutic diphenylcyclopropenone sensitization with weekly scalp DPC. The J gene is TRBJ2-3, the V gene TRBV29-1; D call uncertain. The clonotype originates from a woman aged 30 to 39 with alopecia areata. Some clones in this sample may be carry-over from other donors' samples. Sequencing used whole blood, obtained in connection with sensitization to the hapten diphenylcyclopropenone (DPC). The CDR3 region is CSVEGSADSTDTQYF. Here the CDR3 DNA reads TGCAGCGTTGAAGGGTCGGCGGATAGCACAGATACGCAGTATTTT.